The source of this T cell receptor beta chain is a study of T cell responses to AZD1222 COVID-19 vaccine. General observations from the study: Only after the peak T cell response were repertoires sampled. Clonal diversity may have been underestimated, and the donors were mostly white British, with more females than males. Close to half of all spike-specific TCRs reportedly target regions of the variants that are unmutated.

As concerns this clone: No antigen is known for it.

Here immunoSEQ multiplex PCR was the method, and the copy in TCRdb shows in-frame clones only, minus some. The table lists around 160,000 clones, roughly 91% of them singletons. CDR1 is WNHNN and CDR2 is SYGVQD in the germline V gene (reference sequence). V dropped 3 bases and J dropped 2 bases, with 7 bases sitting between them. The CDR3 is 13 residues long. The receptor comes from an adult in good health. The chain recombines TRBV10-1 with TRBJ1-2; D unresolved. The sample consisted of peripheral blood, taken on day 0 of AZD1222 vaccination. The CDR3 spells CASSEFQNYGYTF. The CDR3 region has the DNA TGCGCCAGCAGTGAATTCCAGAACTATGGCTACACCTTC.